The present T cell receptor beta chain was sequenced within a study of cytomegalovirus exposure and HLA in healthy donors. CDR3 size: 17 residues. Germline loops: CDR1 SGDLS, CDR2 YYNGEE. V lost 4 bases to trimming and J lost 2 bases; unmatched junction nucleotides: 9. PCR was performed using 60 Vbeta and 13 Jbeta primers. Profiling relied on immunoSEQ multiplex PCR, and the TCRdb table lists in-frame clones only, not all of them. The sample consists of 150,000 to 200,000 clones, roughly four fifths of them appearing once. The chain uses TRBV9 and TRBJ2-6, with 7 bases lining up with TRBD1. The specimen sequenced was PBMCs. This TCR was sampled from a man younger than 35 in good health and CMV-seronegative. The CDR3 bases are TGTGCCAGCAGCCCAACCCGAGACAGGGCTGGGGCCAACGTCCTGACTTTC. The encoded protein is CASSPTRDRAGANVLTF. The whole variable domain, filled in from reference TRBV9 and TRBJ2-6, reads DSGVTQTPKHLITATGQRVTLRCSPRSGDLSVYWYQQSLDQGLQFLIQYYNGEERAKGNILERFSAQQFPDLHSELNLSSLELGDSALYFCASSPTRDRAGANVLTFGAGSRLTVL.